This T cell receptor beta chain emerged from a study of molecular identifiers for immune sequencing clone quantification. The study, taken as a whole, reports: Spiked Jurkat TCR RNA from one cell was reportedly detectable among fewer than 1.3 million naive cells.

TCRdb re-analysed the PCR reads in MiXCR, keeping a single row per CDR3 protein. This table has about 97,000 distinct CDR3 sequences, 24% appearing once. The table lists this clonotype with many counts. No antigen is known for it. Per germline, CDR1 LGHNA and CDR2 YSLEER. The V end lost 0 bases, the J end lost 5 bases, and 10 bases lay between the germline ends. The CDR3 length is 15 residues. Sequenced input: naive CD8+ T cells from blood, with Jurkat cell RNA spiked in. Subset described: FACS-sorted CD8+CD4-CCR7+CD45RA+ naive T cells. This sequence originates from a human donor in good health. Some libraries in this study had Jurkat cell RNA spiked in. The chain is built from TRBV4-3 and TRBJ2-2; the D gene is possibly TRBD2 (6 bases). The CDR3 coding sequence is TGCGCCAGCAGCCAAGAGAGAGGAGGGACCGGGGAGCTGTTTTTT. It codes for CASSQERGGTGELFF.